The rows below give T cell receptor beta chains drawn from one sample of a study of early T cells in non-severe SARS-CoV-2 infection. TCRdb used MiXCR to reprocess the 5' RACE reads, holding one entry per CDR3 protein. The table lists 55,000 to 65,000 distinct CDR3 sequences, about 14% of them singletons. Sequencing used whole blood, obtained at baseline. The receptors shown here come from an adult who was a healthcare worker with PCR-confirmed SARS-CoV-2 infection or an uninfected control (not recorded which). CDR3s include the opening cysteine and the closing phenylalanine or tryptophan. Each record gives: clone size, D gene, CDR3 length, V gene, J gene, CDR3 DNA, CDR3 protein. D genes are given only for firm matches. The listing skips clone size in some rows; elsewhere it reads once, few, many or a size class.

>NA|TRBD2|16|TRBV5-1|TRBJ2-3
TGCGCCAGCAGTACTAGCGGGGGGACGGGCGCAGATACGCAGTATTTT
CASSTSGGTGADTQYF
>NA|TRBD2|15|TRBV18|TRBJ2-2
TGTGCCAGCTCACCTCTCGGGGGGATCGGCGGGGAGCTGTTTTTT
CASSPLGGIGGELFF
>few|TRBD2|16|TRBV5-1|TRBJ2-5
TGCGCCAGCAGCTTGGATGTCGGGGGGGTCCAAGAGACCCAGTACTTC
CASSLDVGGVQETQYF
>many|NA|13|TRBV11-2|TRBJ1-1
TGTGCCAGCAGCTTAGACAGATTGTCTGAAGCTTTCTTT
CASSLDRLSEAFF
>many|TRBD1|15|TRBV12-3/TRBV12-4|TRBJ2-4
TGTGCCAGCAAGACGACAGGGGGCGCATTAAACATTCAGTACTTC
CASKTTGGALNIQYF
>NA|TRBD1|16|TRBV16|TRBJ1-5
TGTGCCAGCAGCCAATCTCAGGGGGTTAGCAATCAGCCCCAGCATTTT
CASSQSQGVSNQPQHF
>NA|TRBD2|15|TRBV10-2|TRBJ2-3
TGCGCCACCGCGTTGGGACTAGCGTTCGCAGATACGCAGTATTTT
CATALGLAFADTQYF
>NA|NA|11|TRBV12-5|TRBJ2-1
TGTGCTAGTGCCCAGGGGCGGTTTCAGATCTTC
CASAQGRFQIF
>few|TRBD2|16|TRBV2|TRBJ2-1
TGTGCCAGCAGTGAACGGTCTAGCGGGAGTTACAATGAGCAGTTCTTC
CASSERSSGSYNEQFF
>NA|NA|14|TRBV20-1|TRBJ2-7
TGCAGTGCTAGAGAGGTTGGGACAATCCACGAGCAGTACTTC
CSAREVGTIHEQYF
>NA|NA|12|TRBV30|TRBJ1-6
TGTGCCTGGAAAAGGGTCGCGTCACCCCTCCACTTT
CAWKRVASPLHF
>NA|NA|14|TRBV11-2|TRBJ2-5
TGTGCCAGCAGCTTAGTTGGCGGCCAAGAGACCCAGTACTTC
CASSLVGGQETQYF
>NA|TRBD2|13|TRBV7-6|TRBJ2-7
TGTGCCAGCAGCCCGACTAGCGGCTACGAGCAGTACTTC
CASSPTSGYEQYF
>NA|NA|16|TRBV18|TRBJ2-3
TGTGCCAGCTCACCGTCGCGGACAGCTAGCACAGATACGCAGTATTTT
CASSPSRTASTDTQYF
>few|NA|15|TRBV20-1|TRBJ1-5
TGCAGTGCTTACTCCGGGGCGAGTAGTGATCAGCCCCAGCATTTT
CSAYSGASSDQPQHF
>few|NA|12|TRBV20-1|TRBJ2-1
TGCAGTGCCAAATCCACAGTAAATGAGCAGTTCTTC
CSAKSTVNEQFF
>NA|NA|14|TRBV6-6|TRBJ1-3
TGTGCCAGCAGTACCAAGGGGGTGGGAAACACCATATATTTT
CASSTKGVGNTIYF
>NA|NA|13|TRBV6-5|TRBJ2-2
TGTGCCAGCAGTTACGGGGCTCCCGGGGAGCTGTTTTTT
CASSYGAPGELFF
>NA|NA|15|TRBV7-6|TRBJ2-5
TGTGCCAGCAGCTTATCAGGCAGGCTGGGCGAGACCCAGTACTTC
CASSLSGRLGETQYF
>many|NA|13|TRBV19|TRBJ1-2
TGTGCCAGTAGTATAGGCCAAGAGTATGGCTACACCTTC
CASSIGQEYGYTF
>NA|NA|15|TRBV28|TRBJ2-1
TGTGCCAGTTCAACAGGATCCCTCTCCTACAATGAGCAGTTCTTC
CASSTGSLSYNEQFF
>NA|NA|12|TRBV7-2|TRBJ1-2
TGTGCCAGCAGCTTATTAGCGCGAGGCTACACCTTC
CASSLLARGYTF
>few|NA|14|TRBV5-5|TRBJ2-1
TGTGCCAGCAGCACTCCGGGTCCCACGAATGAGCAGTTCTTC
CASSTPGPTNEQFF
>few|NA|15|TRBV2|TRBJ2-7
TGTGCCACCGAATCTCGATTGGACAGATCCTACGAGCAGTACTTC
CATESRLDRSYEQYF
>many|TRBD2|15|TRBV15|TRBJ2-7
TGTGCCACCAGCAGGGCCCGTAGCGGGAGGGACGAGCAGTACTTC
CATSRARSGRDEQYF
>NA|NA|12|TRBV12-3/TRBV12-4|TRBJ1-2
TGTGCCAGCAGTAATGCAGGCGGCGGCTACACCTTC
CASSNAGGGYTF